The following is a TCR beta chain sequence with its context. No antigen is known for it. Nothing much larger sits one base from this clone, and base qualities are not available. The trial excluded patients who had a history of autoimmune disease or were on systemic immunosuppression. Peripheral blood for TCR sequencing was collected from all dose cohorts at baseline, on cycle 4 day 1, and on cycle 7 day 1. Samples came from an open-label, multicenter, first-in-human phase I dose-escalation trial of ivuxolimab. Adults with locally advanced or metastatic melanoma, renal cell carcinoma, hepatocellular carcinoma or head and neck squamous cell carcinoma were enrolled in the trial. Before TCR sequencing, CD4+ and CD8+ T cells were separately sorted from peripheral blood. The data are from a study of OX40 agonist ivuxolimab in advanced cancers. Looking at the study overall: The costimulatory receptor OX40 (CD134) was targeted by ivuxolimab, a fully human IgG2 agonistic monoclonal antibody. The paper reports the monotherapy dose-escalation portion (N of about 50 patients) of the phase I ivuxolimab trial. The purpose of peripheral TCRbeta sequencing was to test whether ivuxolimab changed TCR sequence diversity and led to clonal T-cell expansion. Intravenous ivuxolimab was administered to patients every 2 weeks at six dose levels: 0.01, 0.1, 0.3, 1.5, 3 and 10 mg/kg. Prior anti-PD-1, anti-PD-L1 or anti-CTLA-4 therapy was permitted, and checkpoint inhibitors had been received by about 44% of dose-escalation patients. Three dose-escalation patients achieved partial responses, one with hepatocellular carcinoma and two with cutaneous melanoma. A male proportion of around 80% and a mean age of approximately 58 years, ranging from about 20 to 80, were recorded for the dose-escalation cohort. Of the roughly 51 dose-escalation patients, hepatocellular carcinoma was present in about 20, melanoma in approximately 15, renal cell carcinoma in 9 and head and neck cancer in 9.

Genomic DNA was isolated from the sorted cells so that the TCRbeta CDR3 region could be sequenced. TCRbeta CDR3 regions were sequenced using the immunoSEQ Assay. Sourced from immuneACCESS, this table was stored by TCRdb with only in-frame sequences that have V and J called. A share of the clones is absent; for the studies checked, an unresolved V gene accounts for under half, and the remainder has no known explanation. For this sample there are approximately 90,000 clones; 70% to 90% appear just once. The ten largest clones take up around 0.76% of the sample. The investigation overall reported the following: Low levels of normalized T-cell clonal expansion were also shown by some nonresponding patients. After ivuxolimab, more expanded clones were found on average in CD8+ T cells than in CD4+ T cells. At doses of 0.1 to 3.0 mg/kg, clonal expansion of both CD4+ and CD8+ T cells in blood was seen between baseline and week 6. The antigen specificity of the clonally expanded peripheral T cells was not determined. In the 0.1-3.0 mg/kg groups, partial responders were among the patients with the lowest normalized peripheral clonal expansion, particularly in CD8+ T cells.

The source is an adult with an advanced solid tumor such as melanoma, head and neck, liver or kidney cancer. Sequencing used CD4+ or CD8+ T cells sorted from blood, obtained in a trial of the OX40 agonist ivuxolimab.

The nucleotide sequence is TGTGCCAGCAGCGGGCCCGGGACCAATCAGCCCCAGCATTTT. Its product reads: CASSGPGTNQPQHF. The chain is made from TRBV9 and TRBJ1-5; matching of 5 bases hints at TRBD1 as the D gene. Cut back by 3 bases and 3 bases, the V and J ends lie 10 bases apart. Counted from cysteine to phenylalanine, this CDR3 has 14 amino acids. Kept here is only the CDR3 DNA, which spans 42 bases and is read in frame from base 1. According to the germline V gene, CDR1 reads SGDLS and CDR2 reads YYNGEE.